These 8 T cell receptor beta chains were all obtained from the same sample, sequenced in a study of CDR3 diversity in severe acne. Using its own MiXCR run on the PCR reads, TCRdb lists one record per CDR3 protein. The sample has roughly 100,000 distinct CDR3 sequences; roughly half are singletons. Sequencing was carried out using blood. Receptors originate from a male donor with acne.

This clonotype was observed a few times. V gene TRBV6-1 combines with J gene TRBJ1-3; no definite D call. This CDR3 is 17 amino acids long. Germline CDR1 is MNHNS and CDR2 is SASEGT. Trimming pared 4 bases from V and 0 bases from J, leaving 16 bases between. CDR3: CASSVGLAPSSGNTIYF. The CDR3 DNA reads as TGTGCCAGCAGTGTAGGGTTGGCGCCGAGCTCTGGAAACACCATATATTTT.

In this sample, this clonotype turned up many times. The V and J genes are TRBV7-9 and TRBJ1-3; no clear D gene. The V end was cut by 1 base, the J end by 0 bases, with 10 bases between. CDR3 length equals 16 residues. The V gene's germline CDR1 is SEHNR and CDR2 FQNEAQ (reference sequence). This CDR3 reads CASSLGAEISGNTIYF. The CDR3 region has the DNA TGTGCCAGCAGCTTAGGGGCGGAGATCTCTGGAAACACCATATATTTT.

As to this clonotype: At one of its ends the junction is not consistent with the germline gene, which may arise from a read error. The chain links TRBV9 to TRBJ2-2; 7 bases line up with TRBD2. The CDR3 spans 12 residues. Germline V gene data show CDR1 as SGDLS and CDR2 as YYNGEE. The CDR3 region is CTSSGNTGSCFF. The CDR3 nucleotides are TGTACCAGCAGCGGGAACACCGGAAGCTGTTTTTTT.

This clonotype was seen a few times. This rearrangement joins TRBV4-1 to TRBJ1-1; 9 nucleotides match TRBD1. Losses at the gene ends were 5 bases for V and 1 base for J; bases not matched to a gene: 2. This CDR3 spans 14 amino acids. Per the germline V gene, CDR1 is MGHRA and CDR2 is YSYEKL. Here the CDR3 reads CASSIQGANTEAFF. In DNA form, the CDR3 reads TGCGCCAGCAGCATACAGGGGGCGAACACTGAAGCTTTCTTT.

This clonotype was recorded a few times. This rearrangement joins TRBV7-3 to TRBJ2-7; no firm D call. V lost 1 base and J lost 4, with 8 bases in between. The germline gives CDR1 SGHTA, CDR2 FQGTGA. The length of the CDR3 is 13 residues. CDR3 amino acids: CASSLIAGYEQYF. In DNA, the CDR3 is TGTGCCAGCAGCTTAATAGCCGGATACGAGCAGTACTTC.

CDR3 bases: TGCGCCAGCAGCTTGGAGACAGCCCAAGAGACCCAGTACTTC. Translation: CASSLETAQETQYF. The chain carries TRBV5-1 and TRBJ2-5; D possibly corresponds to TRBD1 (5 bases). The V gene lost 0 bases and the J gene lost 1 base, with 7 bases spanning the gap. This CDR3 is 14 amino acids long. Germline lookup yields CDR1 SGHRS and CDR2 YFSETQ.

This chain uses TRBV7-8 with TRBJ2-7; TRBD2 matches at 7 bases. In germline, CDR1 is SGHVS, CDR2 FQNEAQ. This CDR3 is built from 14 residues. V lost 1 base, J lost 6 bases, and 6 bases stayed unmatched. The CDR3 here is CASSLEGGIREQYF. In DNA form, the CDR3 reads TGTGCCAGCAGCTTAGAGGGAGGGATTCGCGAGCAGTACTTC. Variable domain in full (rest from reference TRBV7-8 and TRBJ2-7): GAGVSQSPRYKVAKRGQDVALRCDPISGHVSLFWYQQALGQGPEFLTYFQNEAQLDKSGLPSDRFFAERPEGSVSTLKIQRTQQEDSAVYLCASSLEGGIREQYFGPGTRLTVT.

The sample holds a few counts of this clonotype. A single base separates this from a much larger clone, so it may be a read error. The chain recombines TRBV7-7 with TRBJ2-5; either TRBD1 or TRBD2 may fit D (5 bases each). CDR1 is SSHAT, CDR2 FNYEAQ, per germline (reference sequence). The CDR3 extends over 15 amino acids. The CDR3 DNA is TGTGTTAGCAGCTTAGAGGGGTTGGATGGGGAGACCCAGTACTTC. Protein sequence: CVSSLEGLDGETQYF.